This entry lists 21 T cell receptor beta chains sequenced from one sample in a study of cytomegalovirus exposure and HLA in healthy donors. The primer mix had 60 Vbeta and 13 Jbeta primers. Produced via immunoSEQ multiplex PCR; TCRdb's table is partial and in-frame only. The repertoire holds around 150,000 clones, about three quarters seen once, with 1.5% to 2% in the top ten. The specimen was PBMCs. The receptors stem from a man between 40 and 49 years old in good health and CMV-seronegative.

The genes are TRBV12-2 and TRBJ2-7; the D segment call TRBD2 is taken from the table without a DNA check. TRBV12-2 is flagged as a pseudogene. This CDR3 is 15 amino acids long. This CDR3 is CASRSPLALPYEQYF. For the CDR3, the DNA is TGTGCAAGTCGCTCCCCGCTAGCGCTTCCCTACGAGCAGTACTTC.

The CDR3 here is CASSSGGTEQFF. Here the CDR3 DNA reads TGTGCCAGCAGCTCAGGGGGTACTGAGCAGTTCTTC. J is TRBJ2-1 and V is TRBV7-8; 7 nucleotides align to TRBD1. This CDR3 has 12 amino acids. Trimming took 4 bases from V and 9 from J; bases not matched to a gene: 3. Germline CDR1 is SGHVS and CDR2 is FQNEAQ.

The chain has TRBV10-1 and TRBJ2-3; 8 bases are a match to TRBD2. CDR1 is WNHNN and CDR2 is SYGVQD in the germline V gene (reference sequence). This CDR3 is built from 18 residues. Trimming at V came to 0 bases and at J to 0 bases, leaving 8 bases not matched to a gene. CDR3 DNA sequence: TGCGCCAGCAGTGAGTCGGAGGCGGGAGGACCTAGCACAGATACGCAGTATTTT. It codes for CASSESEAGGPSTDTQYF.

In DNA form, the CDR3 reads TGTGCCAGCAGCCAAGATCGGGACCGGGACAAGAGAAACACCATATATTTT. Translated: CASSQDRDRDKRNTIYF. The chain is built from TRBV14 and TRBJ1-3; TRBD1 is a possible D gene (6 bases). Germline assignment: CDR1 SGHDN and CDR2 FVKESK. V shed 0 bases and J shed 5 bases, with 17 bases lying between them. The CDR3 length is 17 residues.

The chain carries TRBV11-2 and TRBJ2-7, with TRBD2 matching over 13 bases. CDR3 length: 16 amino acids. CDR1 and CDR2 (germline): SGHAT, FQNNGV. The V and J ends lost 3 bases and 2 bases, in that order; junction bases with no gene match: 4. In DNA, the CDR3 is TGTGCCAGCAGCTTTGGGACTAGCGGGAAAGCCTACGAGCAGTACTTC. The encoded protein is CASSFGTSGKAYEQYF.

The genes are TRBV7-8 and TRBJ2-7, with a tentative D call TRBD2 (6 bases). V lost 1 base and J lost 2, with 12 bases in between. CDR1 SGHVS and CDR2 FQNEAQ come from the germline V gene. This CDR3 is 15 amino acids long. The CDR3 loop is CASSLEGLTAYEQYF. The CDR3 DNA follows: TGTGCCAGCAGCTTAGAAGGACTAACAGCCTACGAGCAGTACTTC. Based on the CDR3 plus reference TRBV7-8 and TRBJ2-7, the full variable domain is GAGVSQSPRYKVAKRGQDVALRCDPISGHVSLFWYQQALGQGPEFLTYFQNEAQLDKSGLPSDRFFAERPEGSVSTLKIQRTQQEDSAVYLCASSLEGLTAYEQYFGPGTRLTVT.

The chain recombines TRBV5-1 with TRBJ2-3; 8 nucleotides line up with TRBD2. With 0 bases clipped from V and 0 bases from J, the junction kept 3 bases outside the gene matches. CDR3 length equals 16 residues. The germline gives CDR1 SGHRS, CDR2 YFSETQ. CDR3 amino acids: CASSLVLAASTDTQYF. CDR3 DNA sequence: TGCGCCAGCAGCTTGGTACTAGCGGCAAGCACAGATACGCAGTATTTT.

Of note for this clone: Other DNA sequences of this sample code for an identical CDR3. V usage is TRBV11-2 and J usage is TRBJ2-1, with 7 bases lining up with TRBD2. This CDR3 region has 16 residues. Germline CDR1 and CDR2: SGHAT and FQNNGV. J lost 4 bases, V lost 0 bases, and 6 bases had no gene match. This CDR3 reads CASSLDWLADYNEQFF. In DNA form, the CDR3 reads TGTGCCAGCAGCTTAGATTGGCTAGCGGATTACAATGAGCAGTTCTTC.

The CDR3 region has the DNA TGTGCCAGCAGATGGAGCGGGGGAGGTCGGGATGAGCAGTTCTTC. Encoded protein: CASRWSGGGRDEQFF. The gene calls are TRBV5-4 and TRBJ2-1, with TRBD2 matching over 8 bases. This CDR3 is built from 15 residues. V was clipped by 5 bases and J by 8 bases; unmatched bases: 12. Per germline, CDR1 SGHNT and CDR2 YYREEE (reference sequence).

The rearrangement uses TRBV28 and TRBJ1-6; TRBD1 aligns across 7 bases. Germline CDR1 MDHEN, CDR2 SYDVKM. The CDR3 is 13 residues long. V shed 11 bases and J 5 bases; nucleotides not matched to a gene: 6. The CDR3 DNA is TGTGCCGGGAGGACAGGAAATAATTCACCCCTCCACTTT. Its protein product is CAGRTGNNSPLHF.

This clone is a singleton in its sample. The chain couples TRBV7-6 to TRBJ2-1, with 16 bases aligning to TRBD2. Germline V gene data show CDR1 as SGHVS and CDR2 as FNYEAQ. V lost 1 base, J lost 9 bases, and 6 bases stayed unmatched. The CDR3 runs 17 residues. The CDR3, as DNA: TGTGCCAGCAGCTTAGTGGGGACTAGCGGGAGGGCTTCTGAGCAGTTCTTC. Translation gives CASSLVGTSGRASEQFF.

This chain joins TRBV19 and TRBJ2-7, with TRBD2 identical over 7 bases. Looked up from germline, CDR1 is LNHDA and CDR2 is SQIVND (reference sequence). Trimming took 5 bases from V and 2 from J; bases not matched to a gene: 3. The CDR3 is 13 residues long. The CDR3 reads CASSAGEAYEQYF. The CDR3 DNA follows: TGTGCCAGTAGTGCGGGGGAGGCCTACGAGCAGTACTTC.

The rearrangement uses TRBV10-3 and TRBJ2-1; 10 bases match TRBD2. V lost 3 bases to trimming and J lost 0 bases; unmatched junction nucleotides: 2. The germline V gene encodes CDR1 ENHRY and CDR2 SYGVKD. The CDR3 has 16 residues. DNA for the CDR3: TGTGCCATCAGTGAAGCGGGGGGGAGCTCCTACAATGAGCAGTTCTTC. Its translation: CAISEAGGSSYNEQFF.

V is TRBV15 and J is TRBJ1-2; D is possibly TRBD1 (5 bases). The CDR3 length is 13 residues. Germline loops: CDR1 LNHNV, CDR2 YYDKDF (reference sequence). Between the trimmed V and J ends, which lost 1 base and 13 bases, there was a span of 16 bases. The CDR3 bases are TGTGCCACCAGCAGAGGTCGCGGGGGGTTGATCACCTTC. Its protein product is CATSRGRGGLITF.

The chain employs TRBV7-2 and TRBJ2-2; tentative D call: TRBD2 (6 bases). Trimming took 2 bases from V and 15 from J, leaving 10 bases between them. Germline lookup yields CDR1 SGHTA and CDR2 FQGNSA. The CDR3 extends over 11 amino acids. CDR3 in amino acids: CASSLIGGMFF. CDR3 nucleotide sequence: TGTGCCAGCAGCTTAATCGGAGGGATGTTTTTT.

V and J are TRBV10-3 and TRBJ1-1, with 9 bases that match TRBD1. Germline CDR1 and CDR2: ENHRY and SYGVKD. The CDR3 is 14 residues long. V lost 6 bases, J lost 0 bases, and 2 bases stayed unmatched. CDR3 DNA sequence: TGTGCCATCAGCGGACAGGGGATGAACACTGAAGCTTTCTTT. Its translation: CAISGQGMNTEAFF.

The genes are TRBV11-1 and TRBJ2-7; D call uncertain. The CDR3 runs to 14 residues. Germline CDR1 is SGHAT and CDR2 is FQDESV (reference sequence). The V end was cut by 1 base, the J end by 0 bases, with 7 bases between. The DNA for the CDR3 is TGTGCCAGCAGCTTAGTACAGAACTCCTACGAGCAGTACTTC. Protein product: CASSLVQNSYEQYF.

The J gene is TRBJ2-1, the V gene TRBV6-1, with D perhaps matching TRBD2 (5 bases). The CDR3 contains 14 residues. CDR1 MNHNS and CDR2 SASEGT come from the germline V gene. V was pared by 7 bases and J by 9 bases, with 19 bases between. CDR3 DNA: TGTGCCAGCACCCGGGGAGTAGGCTTGGGTGAGCAGTTCTTC. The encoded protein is CASTRGVGLGEQFF.

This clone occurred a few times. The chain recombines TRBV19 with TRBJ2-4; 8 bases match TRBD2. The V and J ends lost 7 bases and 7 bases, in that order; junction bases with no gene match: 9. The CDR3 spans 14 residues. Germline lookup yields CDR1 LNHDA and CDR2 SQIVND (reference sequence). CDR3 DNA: TGTGCCAGTAAGGGGCGGGAGGATCGGAACATTCAGTACTTC. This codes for CASKGREDRNIQYF.

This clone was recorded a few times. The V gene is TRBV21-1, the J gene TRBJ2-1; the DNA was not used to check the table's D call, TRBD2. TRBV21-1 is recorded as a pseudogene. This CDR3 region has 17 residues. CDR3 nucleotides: TGTGCCAGCAGCAACGCCCTAGCGGGTGGATCCTACAATGAGCAGTTCTTC. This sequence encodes CASSNALAGGSYNEQFF.

The CDR3 loop is CASSETSGGGYTDTQYF. CDR3 bases: TGTGCCAGCAGCGAGACTAGCGGGGGGGGTTATACAGATACGCAGTATTTT. The chain recombines TRBV7-6 with TRBJ2-3; 14 nucleotides agree with TRBD2. The CDR3 is made up of 17 amino acids. Germline V gives CDR1 SGHVS, CDR2 FNYEAQ. V shed 5 bases and J 3 bases; nucleotides not matched to a gene: 7.